This TCR beta chain appears in the sequencing data of a study of shared clonotypes between healthy human individuals. Study at large: Donors were two women and a few men aged 18 to 49.

Trimming stripped 0 bases from V and 0 bases from J, with 9 bases between. The V gene's germline CDR1 is GTSNPN and CDR2 SVGIG (reference sequence). This CDR3 is 15 amino acids long. This table comes from immunoSEQ multiplex PCR, and its TCRdb copy is limited to in-frame clones, with some not included. This table has about 380,000 clones, 90% to 97% appearing once. The study, taken as a whole, reports: Sequencing depth was predicted to influence how clonotypes are shared among donors.

Turning to this clone: The antigen is undetermined.

The rearrangement joins TRBV30 to TRBJ1-5; D gene uncertain. The clonotype originates from a man aged 25 to 40 in good health. Sequences were obtained from memory CD8+ T cells sorted from blood. Subset: CD45RO+ cells pooled with CCR7-negative TemRA cells. This chain's CDR3 is CAWSVHQASNQPQHF. CDR3 sequence (DNA): TGTGCCTGGAGTGTACACCAGGCTAGCAATCAGCCCCAGCATTTT.